The next 31 T cell receptor beta chains were all read from a single sample in a study of blood T cell repertoires in COVID-19. Method: immunoSEQ multiplex PCR; TCRdb's copy keeps in-frame clones and lacks some. The sample includes 200,000 to 250,000 clones, about four fifths of them seen just once. Sequencing was done on a sample of PBMCs or T cells enriched from blood (not recorded which). Receptors were obtained from a woman aged 60-70 years who had recovered from COVID-19.

The CDR3 DNA is TGTGCCAGCAGCTTTACAGGGAAGATGAACACTGAAGCTTTCTTT. Its translation is CASSFTGKMNTEAFF. The chain joins TRBV11-2 to TRBJ1-1, with TRBD1 as a possible D gene (6 bases). There are 15 residues in the CDR3. Germline CDR1 and CDR2: SGHAT and FQNNGV. V lost 3 bases to trimming and J lost 0 bases, with 11 bases between them.

The V gene is TRBV3-1 (or the pseudogene TRBV3-2), the J gene TRBJ1-1; D gene unclear. This CDR3 is 13 amino acids long. The ends were cut back, 3 bases at V and 4 bases at J, with 9 bases in the middle. Germline V CDR1 and CDR2: LGHDT, YNNKEL (reference sequence). The CDR3 reads CASSQRLTTEAFF. CDR3 DNA: TGTGCCAGCAGCCAGAGACTGACCACTGAAGCTTTCTTT.

V and J are TRBV19 and TRBJ1-5; 12 bases are shared with TRBD1. Losses at the gene ends were 6 bases for V and 2 bases for J; bases not matched to a gene: 5. Germline CDR1 and CDR2: LNHDA and SQIVND (reference sequence). The CDR3 covers 16 residues. CDR3 nucleotides: TGTGCCAGTAGGGAGGGACAGGGGGCGCGCAATCAGCCCCAGCATTTT. Encoded protein: CASREGQGARNQPQHF. The full variable domain, its missing parts supplied by reference TRBV19 and TRBJ1-5, is DGGITQSPKYLFRKEGQNVTLSCEQNLNHDAMYWYRQDPGQGLRLIYYSQIVNDFQKGDIAEGYSVSREKKESFPLTVTSAQKNPTAFYLCASREGQGARNQPQHFGDGTRLSIL.

The CDR3 DNA reads as TGTGCCAGTAATGGACAGAGGGGACCCAATGAGCAGTTCTTC. Protein: CASNGQRGPNEQFF. The rearrangement uses TRBV19 and TRBJ2-1; D might be TRBD1 (6 bases). The germline V and J ends were trimmed by 7 bases and 6 bases, with 16 bases remaining between them. The CDR3 is made up of 14 amino acids. Germline lookup yields CDR1 LNHDA and CDR2 SQIVND (reference sequence).

In regard to this clone: The same CDR3 is also encoded by other DNA sequences in this sample. V is TRBV6-5 and J is TRBJ2-5; 10 bases match TRBD1. Germline lookup yields CDR1 MNHEY and CDR2 SVGAGI. This CDR3 region has 14 residues. The ends lost 5 bases at V and 4 bases at J; junction bases unmatched: 4. CDR3 region: CASSRQGAGETQYF. In DNA, the CDR3 is TGTGCCAGCAGTCGACAGGGGGCTGGAGAGACCCAGTACTTC.

CDR3 sequence reads: CAISGPSGSSGTDTQYF. The CDR3 DNA reads as TGTGCCATCAGTGGGCCTAGCGGGAGTAGCGGCACAGATACGCAGTATTTT. The J gene is TRBJ2-3, the V gene TRBV10-3; 10 bases map to TRBD2. V was clipped by 4 bases and J by 1 base; unmatched bases: 8. The CDR3 totals 17 residues. The germline gives CDR1 ENHRY, CDR2 SYGVKD.

The chain recombines TRBV5-4 with TRBJ1-4, with D hard to call. V was shortened by 6 bases and J by 5 bases, with 11 bases between the two germline ends. This CDR3 has 13 residues. Germline values: CDR1 SGHNT, CDR2 YYREEE (reference sequence). The CDR3 nucleotides read TGTGCCAGCATGGAGCTACCAAATGAAAAACTGTTTTTT. Its translation: CASMELPNEKLFF.

The J gene is TRBJ1-3, the V gene TRBV29-1; 9 bases map to TRBD1. This CDR3 region has 15 residues. Germline CDR1 and CDR2: SQVTM and ANQGSEA. Trimming cost V 4 bases and J 3 bases; bases outside gene matches: 7. CDR3 nucleotides: TGCAGCGTTGTCACACAGGGGGCGCTTGGAAACACCATATATTTT. As protein: CSVVTQGALGNTIYF.

The J gene is TRBJ2-6, the V gene TRBV7-9, with D tentatively TRBD1 (6 bases). V lost 1 base to trimming and J lost 0 bases, with 13 bases between them. The CDR3 has 18 amino acids. Germline CDR1 reads SEHNR; CDR2 reads FQNEAQ (reference sequence). CDR3: CASSLVRGLISGANVLTF. The DNA for the CDR3 is TGTGCCAGCAGCTTAGTTAGGGGGTTGATCTCTGGGGCCAACGTCCTGACTTTC.

This rearrangement joins TRBV11-2 to TRBJ2-2; no firm D call. The CDR3 loop spans 16 amino acids. Germline V CDR1 and CDR2: SGHAT, FQNNGV. V dropped 1 base and J dropped 0 bases, with 9 bases sitting between them. CDR3 sequence: CASSLGFGSNTGELFF. CDR3 DNA: TGTGCCAGCAGCTTAGGCTTCGGGTCGAACACCGGGGAGCTGTTTTTT.

V gene TRBV6-4 combines with J gene TRBJ1-1, with 7 bases identical to TRBD1. The CDR3 has 15 residues. Germline trimming cut 5 bases from V and 6 bases from J; bases unmatched to any gene: 12. CDR1 is MRHNA, CDR2 SNTAGT, per germline. CDR3 sequence reads: CASSRTGWGRPEAFF. The CDR3 region has the DNA TGTGCCAGCAGTCGGACAGGATGGGGTCGGCCTGAAGCTTTCTTT.

The gene calls are TRBV5-1 and TRBJ2-7; no reliable D call. CDR3 length: 15 residues. With 0 bases removed from V and 0 bases from J, the gap between germline ends came to 10 bases. Germline V lookup: CDR1 SGHRS, CDR2 YFSETQ. The CDR3 coding sequence is TGCGCCAGCAGCTTGGGGCTGTTAAGCTCCTACGAGCAGTACTTC. It is translated as CASSLGLLSSYEQYF. Full variable domain (rest looked up from reference TRBV5-1 and TRBJ2-7): KAGVTQTPRYLIKTRGQQVTLSCSPISGHRSVSWYQQTPGQGLQFLFEYFSETQRNKGNFPGRFSGRQFSNSRSEMNVSTLELGDSALYLCASSLGLLSSYEQYFGPGTRLTVT.

The chain carries TRBV7-9 and TRBJ1-1, with D possibly being TRBD1 (6 bases). The CDR3 runs 11 residues. From germline, CDR1 is SEHNR and CDR2 FQNEAQ (reference sequence). V lost 3 bases and J 11 bases, leaving 10 bases between the germline ends. The CDR3 spells CASSFPGEAFF. CDR3 nucleotides: TGTGCCAGCAGCTTCCCAGGGGAGGCTTTCTTT.

This chain joins TRBV3-1 (or the pseudogene TRBV3-2) and TRBJ2-7; the match to TRBD1 covers 8 bases. This CDR3 is 14 amino acids long. Germline assignment: CDR1 LGHDT and CDR2 YNNKEL (reference sequence). J lost 3 bases, V lost 4 bases, and 5 bases had no gene match. The CDR3 DNA reads as TGTGCCAGCAGCCGGGACAGGATCTACTACGAGCAGTACTTC. It translates to CASSRDRIYYEQYF.

The chain combines TRBV5-6 with TRBJ1-6; a possible D gene is TRBD1 (5 bases). The CDR3 runs to 15 residues. V lost 4 bases to trimming and J lost 5 bases, with 13 bases between them. Germline CDR1 and CDR2: SGHDT and YYEEEE. The CDR3 DNA reads TGTGCCAGCAGCCCCTATGACAGAGATAATTCACCCCTCCACTTT. It is translated as CASSPYDRDNSPLHF. Variable domain in full (rest from reference TRBV5-6 and TRBJ1-6): DAGVTQSPTHLIKTRGQQVTLRCSPKSGHDTVSWYQQALGQGPQFIFQYYEEEERQRGNFPDRFSGHQFPNYSSELNVNALLLGDSALYLCASSPYDRDNSPLHFGNGTRLTVT.

This clone showed up just once. The V gene is TRBV18, the J gene TRBJ2-7; TRBD2 is a possible D gene (6 bases). The CDR3 length is 11 residues. The germline gives CDR1 KGHSH, CDR2 LQKENI. V was clipped by 8 bases and J by 7 bases, with 12 bases between them. CDR3 sequence reads: CASHLGGEQYF. The CDR3 nucleotides read TGTGCCAGCCACCTGGGAGGAGAGCAGTACTTC.

V and J are TRBV2 and TRBJ2-1; possible D gene TRBD1, 6 bases. This CDR3 is built from 16 residues. V lost 1 base, J lost 3 bases, and 13 bases lay in between. In germline, CDR1 is SNHLY, CDR2 FYNNEI. CDR3 region: CASSEDRQGFYNEQFF. DNA for the CDR3: TGTGCCAGCAGTGAAGATCGGCAGGGGTTCTACAATGAGCAGTTCTTC.

The CDR3 protein is CASSLMSGGRETQYF. The CDR3 DNA sequence: TGTGCCAGCAGCTTAATGTCGGGGGGGAGGGAGACCCAGTACTTC. The rearrangement joins TRBV7-2 to TRBJ2-5, with 8 bases lining up with TRBD2. CDR3 length: 15 residues. Losses at the gene ends were 2 bases for V and 5 bases for J; bases not matched to a gene: 7. Germline V lookup: CDR1 SGHTA, CDR2 FQGNSA.

The V gene is TRBV5-4, the J gene TRBJ2-5; 9 bases are shared with TRBD1. The CDR3 runs to 15 residues. Losses at the gene ends were 4 bases for V and 5 bases for J; bases not matched to a gene: 9. Germline lookup yields CDR1 SGHNT and CDR2 YYREEE (reference sequence). DNA for the CDR3: TGTGCCAGCAGCCTGGACAGGGGTTGGGGGGAGACCCAGTACTTC. Translation: CASSLDRGWGETQYF. Supplemented by reference TRBV5-4 and TRBJ2-5, the full variable domain reads ETGVTQSPTHLIKTRGQQVTLRCSSQSGHNTVSWYQQALGQGPQFIFQYYREEENGRGNFPPRFSGLQFPNYSSELNVNALELDDSALYLCASSLDRGWGETQYFGPGTRLLVL.

The chain recombines TRBV2 with TRBJ1-5; D not resolved. Trimming shortened V by 3 bases and J by 7 bases, and 10 bases separated the two germline ends. CDR3 length equals 13 residues. The germline CDR1 and CDR2 sequences are SNHLY and FYNNEI. The CDR3 DNA is TGTGCCAGCAGTGAGGAGAGAGAACAGCCCCAGCATTTT. Translated: CASSEEREQPQHF.

The CDR3 nucleotides read TGTGCCACCACCACAGCGGGGCACAATGAGCAGTTCTTC. This gives the protein CATTTAGHNEQFF. This chain links TRBV14 with TRBJ2-1, with TRBD2 identical over 7 bases. V lost 10 bases, J lost 5 bases, and 8 bases stayed unmatched. Germline lookup yields CDR1 SGHDN and CDR2 FVKESK. The CDR3 contains 13 residues.

V usage is TRBV6-2 or TRBV6-3 and J usage is TRBJ1-2; D is ambiguous. This CDR3 is 14 amino acids long. CDR1 is MNHEY and CDR2 is SVGEGT in the germline V gene. The germline V and J ends were trimmed by 0 bases and 4 bases, with 9 bases remaining between them. The CDR3 is CASSYSVVRYGYTF. The CDR3 DNA sequence: TGTGCCAGCAGTTACTCTGTAGTGCGCTATGGCTACACCTTC.

CDR3 region: CASARHRGTSNSLGEKLFF. The CDR3 DNA reads as TGTGCCAGCGCTAGGCATCGGGGAACTTCAAATTCTCTAGGCGAAAAACTGTTTTTT. V is TRBV27 and J is TRBJ1-4, with D hard to call. V lost 8 bases and J 8 bases, leaving 33 bases between the germline ends. CDR3 length: 19 residues. Germline lookup yields CDR1 MNHEY and CDR2 SMNVEV (reference sequence).

The gene calls are TRBV19 and TRBJ2-7; TRBD1 is a possible D gene (5 bases). This CDR3 has 15 residues. V was pared by 2 bases and J by 2 bases, with 13 bases between. Germline V CDR1 and CDR2: LNHDA, SQIVND (reference sequence). The CDR3 nucleotides are TGTGCCAGTAGTATATTTGCAGGGTGGACCTACGAGCAGTACTTC. Its translation is CASSIFAGWTYEQYF.

The rearrangement links TRBV19 to TRBJ2-7; TRBD1 is a possible D gene (6 bases). Germline V gene data show CDR1 as LNHDA and CDR2 as SQIVND (reference sequence). V gave up 4 bases and J gave up 6 bases, with 13 bases separating them. This CDR3 is 13 amino acids long. Written as DNA, the CDR3 is TGTGCCAGTAGTACCAACAGGGAAGGCGAGCAGTACTTC. Amino acid sequence: CASSTNREGEQYF.

The chain carries TRBV14 and TRBJ2-1; TRBD1 aligns across 9 bases. CDR3 length: 16 amino acids. The V segment lost 4 bases and the J segment 6 bases; nucleotides outside the gene matches: 10. The germline V gene encodes CDR1 SGHDN and CDR2 FVKESK. The DNA for the CDR3 is TGTGCCAGCAGCCGCCCCGGGACAGGGTTTTTCAATGAGCAGTTCTTC. Translated, it gives CASSRPGTGFFNEQFF.

The CDR3 DNA is TGTGCCAGCAGTAACTTGGGACAGGGCTTTACTACTGGCTACACCTTC. Translating it yields CASSNLGQGFTTGYTF. V and J are TRBV6-5 and TRBJ1-2; 9 bases line up with TRBD1. Germline values: CDR1 MNHEY, CDR2 SVGAGI. The CDR3 runs 16 residues. After removal of 5 bases from V and 7 bases from J, the junction contained 14 bases not matched to a gene.

In its sample, this clone was seen a few times. J is TRBJ1-1 and V is TRBV5-4; tentative D call: TRBD1 (6 bases). V lost 3 bases, J lost 0 bases, and 12 bases lay in between. The CDR3 totals 15 residues. CDR1 is SGHNT, CDR2 YYREEE, per germline (reference sequence). The CDR3 DNA follows: TGTGCCAGCAGCTCCCGACAGGTAATGAACACTGAAGCTTTCTTT. Translation: CASSSRQVMNTEAFF. Full variable domain (rest looked up from reference TRBV5-4 and TRBJ1-1): ETGVTQSPTHLIKTRGQQVTLRCSSQSGHNTVSWYQQALGQGPQFIFQYYREEENGRGNFPPRFSGLQFPNYSSELNVNALELDDSALYLCASSSRQVMNTEAFFGQGTRLTVV.

This chain links TRBV19 with TRBJ1-5; D is unresolved. Per the germline V gene, CDR1 is LNHDA and CDR2 is SQIVND (reference sequence). V was pared by 1 base and J by 3 bases, with 7 bases between. This CDR3 has 14 residues. The CDR3: CASSIGDNNQPQHF. DNA for the CDR3: TGTGCCAGTAGTATAGGAGACAACAATCAGCCCCAGCATTTT.

The chain recombines TRBV7-3 with TRBJ2-3, with D maybe TRBD2 (6 bases). The CDR3 contains 15 residues. Trimming removed 7 bases at V and 4 bases at J, with 18 bases between. CDR1 is SGHTA and CDR2 is FQGTGA in the germline V gene. CDR3 loop: CASNKGLSRADTQYF. As DNA, the CDR3 is TGTGCCAGCAACAAGGGACTCAGCCGAGCAGATACGCAGTATTTT.

The chain uses TRBV5-6 and TRBJ1-5; D possibly corresponds to TRBD1 (5 bases). The ends were cut back, 4 bases at V and 6 bases at J, with 8 bases in the middle. Germline CDR1 and CDR2: SGHDT and YYEEEE. The CDR3 extends over 12 amino acids. CDR3 DNA sequence: TGTGCCAGCAGCGGCACAGGTCAGCCCCAGCATTTT. Its translation is CASSGTGQPQHF.